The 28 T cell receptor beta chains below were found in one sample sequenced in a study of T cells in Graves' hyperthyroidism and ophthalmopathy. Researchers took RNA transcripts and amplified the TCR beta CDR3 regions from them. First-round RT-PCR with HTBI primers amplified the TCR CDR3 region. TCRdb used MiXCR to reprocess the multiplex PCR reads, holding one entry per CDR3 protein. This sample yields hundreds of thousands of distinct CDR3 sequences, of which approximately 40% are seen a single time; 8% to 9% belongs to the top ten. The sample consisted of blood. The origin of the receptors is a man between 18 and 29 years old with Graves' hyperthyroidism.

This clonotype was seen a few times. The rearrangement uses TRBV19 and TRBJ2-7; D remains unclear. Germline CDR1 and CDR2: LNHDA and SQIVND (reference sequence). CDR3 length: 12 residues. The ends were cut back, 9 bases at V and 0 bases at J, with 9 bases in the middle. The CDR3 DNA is TGTGCCAGCGGACGGCACTCCTACGAGCAGTACTTC. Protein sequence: CASGRHSYEQYF.

This CDR3 is CASSLPGTGGEKLFF. CDR3 nucleotide sequence: TGTGCCAGCAGCTTACCCGGGACTGGGGGAGAAAAACTGTTTTTT. The chain uses TRBV7-3 and TRBJ1-4; D may be TRBD1 (5 bases). The CDR3 loop spans 15 amino acids. V shed 2 bases and J shed 8 bases, with 15 bases lying between them. Looked up from germline, CDR1 is SGHTA and CDR2 is FQGTGA.

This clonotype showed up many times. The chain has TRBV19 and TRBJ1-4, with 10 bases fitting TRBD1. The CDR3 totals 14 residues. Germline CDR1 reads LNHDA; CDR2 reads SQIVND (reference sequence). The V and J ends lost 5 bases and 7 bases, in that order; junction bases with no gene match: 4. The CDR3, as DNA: TGTGCCAGTAGTCCCTGGACAGGGGGTGAAAAACTGTTTTTT. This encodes CASSPWTGGEKLFF. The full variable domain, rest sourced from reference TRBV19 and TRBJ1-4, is DGGITQSPKYLFRKEGQNVTLSCEQNLNHDAMYWYRQDPGQGLRLIYYSQIVNDFQKGDIAEGYSVSREKKESFPLTVTSAQKNPTAFYLCASSPWTGGEKLFFGSGTQLSVL.

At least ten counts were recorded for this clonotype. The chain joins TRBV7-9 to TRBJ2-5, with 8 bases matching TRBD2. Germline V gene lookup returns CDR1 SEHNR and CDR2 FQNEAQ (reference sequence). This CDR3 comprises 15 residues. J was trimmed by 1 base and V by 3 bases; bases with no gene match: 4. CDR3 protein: CASSLRGATQETQYF. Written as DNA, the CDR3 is TGTGCCAGCAGCTTGCGGGGGGCGACCCAAGAGACCCAGTACTTC. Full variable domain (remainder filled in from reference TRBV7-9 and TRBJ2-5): DTGVSQNPRHKITKRGQNVTFRCDPISEHNRLYWYRQTLGQGPEFLTYFQNEAQLEKSRLLSDRFSAERPKGSFSTLEIQRTEQGDSAMYLCASSLRGATQETQYFGPGTRLLVL.

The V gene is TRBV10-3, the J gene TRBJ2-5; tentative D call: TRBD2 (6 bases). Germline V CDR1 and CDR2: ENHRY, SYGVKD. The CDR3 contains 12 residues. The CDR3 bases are TGTGCTAGACAGTCCCTAGCGGAGACCCAGTACTTC. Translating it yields CARQSLAETQYF.

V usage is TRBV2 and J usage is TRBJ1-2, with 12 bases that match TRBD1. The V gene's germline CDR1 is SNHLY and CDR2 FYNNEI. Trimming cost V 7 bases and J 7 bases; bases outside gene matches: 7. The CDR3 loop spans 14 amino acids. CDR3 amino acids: CASTPGTGGLGYTF. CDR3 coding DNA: TGTGCCAGCACCCCCGGGACAGGGGGCCTTGGCTACACCTTC.

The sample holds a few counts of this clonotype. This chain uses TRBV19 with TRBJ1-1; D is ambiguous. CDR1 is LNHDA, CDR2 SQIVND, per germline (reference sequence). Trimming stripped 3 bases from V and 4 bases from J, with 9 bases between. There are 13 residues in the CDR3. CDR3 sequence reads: CASSIGGVTEAFF. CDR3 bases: TGTGCCAGTAGTATCGGCGGGGTCACTGAAGCTTTCTTT. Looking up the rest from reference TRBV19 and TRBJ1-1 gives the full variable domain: DGGITQSPKYLFRKEGQNVTLSCEQNLNHDAMYWYRQDPGQGLRLIYYSQIVNDFQKGDIAEGYSVSREKKESFPLTVTSAQKNPTAFYLCASSIGGVTEAFFGQGTRLTVV.

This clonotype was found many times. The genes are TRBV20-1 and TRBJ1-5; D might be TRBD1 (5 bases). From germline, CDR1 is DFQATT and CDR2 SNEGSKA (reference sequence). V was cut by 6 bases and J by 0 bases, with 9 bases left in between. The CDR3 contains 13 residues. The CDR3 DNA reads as TGCAGTGCGACAGAACATAGCAATCAGCCCCAGCATTTT. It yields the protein CSATEHSNQPQHF.

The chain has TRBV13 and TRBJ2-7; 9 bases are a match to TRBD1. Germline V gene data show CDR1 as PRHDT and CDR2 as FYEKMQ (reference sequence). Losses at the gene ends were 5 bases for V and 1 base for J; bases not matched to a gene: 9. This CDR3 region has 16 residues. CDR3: CASSRRTGDWSYEQYF. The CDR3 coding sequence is TGTGCCAGCAGCCGCCGGACAGGGGACTGGTCCTACGAGCAGTACTTC.

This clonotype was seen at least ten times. The CDR3 sequence is CASSSDRDGEKLFF. The CDR3 bases are TGTGCCAGCAGCTCGGACAGGGATGGGGAAAAACTGTTTTTT. This chain links TRBV7-9 with TRBJ1-4, with TRBD1 identical over 8 bases. The CDR3 covers 14 residues. CDR1 and CDR2 (germline): SEHNR, FQNEAQ (reference sequence). V gave up 4 bases and J gave up 8 bases; unmatched junction bases: 6. Full variable domain (missing parts from reference TRBV7-9 and TRBJ1-4): DTGVSQNPRHKITKRGQNVTFRCDPISEHNRLYWYRQTLGQGPEFLTYFQNEAQLEKSRLLSDRFSAERPKGSFSTLEIQRTEQGDSAMYLCASSSDRDGEKLFFGSGTQLSVL.

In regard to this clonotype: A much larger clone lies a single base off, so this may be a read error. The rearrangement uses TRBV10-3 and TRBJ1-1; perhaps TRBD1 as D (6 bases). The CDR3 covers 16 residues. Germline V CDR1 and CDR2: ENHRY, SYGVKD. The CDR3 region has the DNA TGTGCCAGCAGTGACCCCATGGGGGGGGCCAACACTGAAGCTTTCTTT. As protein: CASSDPMGGANTEAFF.

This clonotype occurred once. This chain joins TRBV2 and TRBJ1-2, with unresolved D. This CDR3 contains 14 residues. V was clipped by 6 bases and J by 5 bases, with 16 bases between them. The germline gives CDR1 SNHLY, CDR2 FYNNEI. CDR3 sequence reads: CASSPAAGLYGYTF. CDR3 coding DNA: TGTGCCAGCAGCCCCGCAGCGGGTCTTTATGGCTACACCTTC. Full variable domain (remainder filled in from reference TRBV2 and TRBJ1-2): EPEVTQTPSHQVTQMGQEVILRCVPISNHLYFYWYRQILGQKVEFLVSFYNNEISEKSEIFDDQFSVERPDGSNFTLKIRSTKLEDSAMYFCASSPAAGLYGYTFGSGTRLTVV.

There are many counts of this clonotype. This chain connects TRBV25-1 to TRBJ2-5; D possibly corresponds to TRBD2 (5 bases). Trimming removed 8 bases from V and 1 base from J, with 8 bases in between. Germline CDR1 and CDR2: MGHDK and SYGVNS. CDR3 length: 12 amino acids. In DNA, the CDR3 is TGTGCCAGCCTTAGCGTCCAAGAGACCCAGTACTTC. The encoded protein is CASLSVQETQYF.

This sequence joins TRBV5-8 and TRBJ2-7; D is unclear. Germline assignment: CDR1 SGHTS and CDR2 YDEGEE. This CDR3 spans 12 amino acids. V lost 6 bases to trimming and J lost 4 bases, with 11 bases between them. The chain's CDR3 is CASTGELYEQYF. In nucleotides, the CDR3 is TGTGCCAGCACTGGAGAACTATACGAGCAGTACTTC.

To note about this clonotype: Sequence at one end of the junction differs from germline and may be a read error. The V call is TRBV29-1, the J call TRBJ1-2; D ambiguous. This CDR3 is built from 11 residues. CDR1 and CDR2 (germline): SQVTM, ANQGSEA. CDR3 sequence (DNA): TGCAGCGTTAGGGAGGGCGATGGCTACGCCTTC. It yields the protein CSVREGDGYAF. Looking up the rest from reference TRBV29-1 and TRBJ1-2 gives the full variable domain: SAVISQKPSRDICQRGTSLTIQCQVDSQVTMMFWYRQQPGQSLTLIATANQGSEATYESGFVIDKFPISRPNLTFSTLTVSNMSPEDSSIYLCSVREGDGYAFGSGTRLTVV.

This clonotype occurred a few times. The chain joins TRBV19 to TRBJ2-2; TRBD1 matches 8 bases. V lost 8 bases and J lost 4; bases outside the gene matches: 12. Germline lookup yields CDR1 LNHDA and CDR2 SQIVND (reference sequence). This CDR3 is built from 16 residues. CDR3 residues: CASLPPGTGVTGELFF. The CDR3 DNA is TGTGCCAGTCTCCCCCCTGGGACAGGAGTCACCGGGGAGCTGTTTTTT.

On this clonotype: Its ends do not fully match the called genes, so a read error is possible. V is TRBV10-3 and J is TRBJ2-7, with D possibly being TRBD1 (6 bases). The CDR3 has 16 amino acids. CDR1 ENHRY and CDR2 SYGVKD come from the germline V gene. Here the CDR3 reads CASSVTGTPLSNEQYF. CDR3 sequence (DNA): TGTGCCAGCAGTGTCACCGGGACACCTCTTAGCAACGAGCAGTACTTC.

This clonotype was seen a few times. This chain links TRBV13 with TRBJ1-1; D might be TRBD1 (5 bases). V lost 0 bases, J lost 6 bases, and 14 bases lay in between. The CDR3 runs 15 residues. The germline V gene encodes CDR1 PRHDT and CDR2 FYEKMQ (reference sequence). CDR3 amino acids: CASSLGISSGPEAFF. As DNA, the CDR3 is TGTGCCAGCAGCTTAGGCATCTCTTCGGGGCCTGAAGCTTTCTTT. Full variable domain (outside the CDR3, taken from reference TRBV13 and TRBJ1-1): AAGVIQSPRHLIKEKRETATLKCYPIPRHDTVYWYQQGPGQDPQFLISFYEKMQSDKGSIPDRFSAQQFSDYHSELNMSSLELGDSALYFCASSLGISSGPEAFFGQGTRLTVV.

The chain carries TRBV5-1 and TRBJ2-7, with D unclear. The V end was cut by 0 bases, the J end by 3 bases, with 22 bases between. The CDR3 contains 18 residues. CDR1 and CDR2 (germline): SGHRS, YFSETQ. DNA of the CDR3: TGCGCCAGCAGCTTGGCCTACGTTTCGGAAGAGATCGGCTACGAGCAGTACTTC. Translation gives CASSLAYVSEEIGYEQYF.

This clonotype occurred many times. CDR3 in DNA: TGTGCCAGCAGCTCCCGGCAGGTCAACACCGGGGAGCTGTTTTTT. This encodes CASSSRQVNTGELFF. The genes are TRBV7-6 and TRBJ2-2; D is uncertain. The CDR3 length is 15 residues. V was cut by 4 bases and J by 2 bases, with 11 bases left in between. CDR1 and CDR2 from the germline V gene are SGHVS and FNYEAQ.

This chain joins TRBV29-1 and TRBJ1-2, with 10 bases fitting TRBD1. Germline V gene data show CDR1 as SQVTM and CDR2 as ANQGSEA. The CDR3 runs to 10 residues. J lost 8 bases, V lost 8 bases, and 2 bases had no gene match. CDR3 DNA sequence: TGCAGCTGGGACAGGGGCGGCTACACCTTC. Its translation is CSWDRGGYTF.

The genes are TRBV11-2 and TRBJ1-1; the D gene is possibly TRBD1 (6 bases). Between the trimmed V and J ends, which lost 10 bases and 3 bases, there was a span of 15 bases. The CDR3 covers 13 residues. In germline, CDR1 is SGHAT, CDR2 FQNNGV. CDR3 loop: CATRYREYTEAFF. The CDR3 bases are TGTGCCACCCGCTACAGGGAGTACACTGAAGCTTTCTTT.

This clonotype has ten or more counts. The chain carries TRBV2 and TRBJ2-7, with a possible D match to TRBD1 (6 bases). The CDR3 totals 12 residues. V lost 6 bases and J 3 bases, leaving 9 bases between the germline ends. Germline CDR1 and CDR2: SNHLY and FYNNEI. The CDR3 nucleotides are TGTGCCAGCAGCCGGGACAACTACGAGCAGTACTTC. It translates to CASSRDNYEQYF.

CDR3 in DNA: TGTGCCAGCAGTTTATCTGGCAGTTACTACGAGCAGTACTTC. Translating gives CASSLSGSYYEQYF. This chain joins TRBV2 and TRBJ2-7; D gene ambiguous. The V end was cut by 5 bases, the J end by 3 bases, with 14 bases between. Germline V lookup: CDR1 SNHLY, CDR2 FYNNEI. The CDR3 has 14 amino acids.

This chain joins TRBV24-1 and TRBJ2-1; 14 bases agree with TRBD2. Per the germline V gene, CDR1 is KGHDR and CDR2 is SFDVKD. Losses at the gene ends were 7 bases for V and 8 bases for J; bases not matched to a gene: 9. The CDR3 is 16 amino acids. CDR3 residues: CATSTTSGRAFYEQFF. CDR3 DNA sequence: TGTGCCACCAGCACGACTAGCGGGAGGGCCTTTTATGAGCAGTTCTTC.

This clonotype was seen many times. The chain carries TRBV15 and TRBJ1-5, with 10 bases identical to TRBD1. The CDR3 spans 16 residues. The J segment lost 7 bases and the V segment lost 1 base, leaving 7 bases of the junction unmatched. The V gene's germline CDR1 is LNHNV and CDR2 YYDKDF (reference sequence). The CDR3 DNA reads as TGTGCCACCAGCAGAGTTCCCGGGACAGGGGTGCAGCCCCAGCATTTT. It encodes CATSRVPGTGVQPQHF.

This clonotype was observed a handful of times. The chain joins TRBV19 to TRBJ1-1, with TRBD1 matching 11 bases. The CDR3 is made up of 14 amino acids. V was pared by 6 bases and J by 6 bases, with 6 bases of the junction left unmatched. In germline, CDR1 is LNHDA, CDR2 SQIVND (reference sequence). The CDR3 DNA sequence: TGTGCCAGTAGGTCCGGACAGGGGGCAGCTGAAGCTTTCTTT. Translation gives CASRSGQGAAEAFF.

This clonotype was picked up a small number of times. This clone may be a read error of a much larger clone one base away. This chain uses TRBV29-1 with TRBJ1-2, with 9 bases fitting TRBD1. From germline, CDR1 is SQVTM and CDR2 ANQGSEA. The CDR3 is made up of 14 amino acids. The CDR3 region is CSVAYPGQGNGCTF. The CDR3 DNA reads TGCAGCGTTGCTTATCCGGGACAGGGTAATGGCTGCACCTTC.